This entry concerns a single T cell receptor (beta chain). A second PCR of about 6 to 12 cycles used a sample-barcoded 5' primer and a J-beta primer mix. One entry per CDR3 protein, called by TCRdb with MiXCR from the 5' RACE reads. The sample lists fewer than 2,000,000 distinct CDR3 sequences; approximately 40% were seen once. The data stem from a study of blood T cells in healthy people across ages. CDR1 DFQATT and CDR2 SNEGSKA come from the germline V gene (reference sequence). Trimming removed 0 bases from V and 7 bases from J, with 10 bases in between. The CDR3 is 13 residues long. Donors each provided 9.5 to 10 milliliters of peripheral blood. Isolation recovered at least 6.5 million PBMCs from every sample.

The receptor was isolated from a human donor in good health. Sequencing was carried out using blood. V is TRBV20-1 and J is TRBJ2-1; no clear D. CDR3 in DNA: TGCAGTGCTAGAGATTCAAGGGTAAATGAGCAGTTCTTC. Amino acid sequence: CSARDSRVNEQFF.